The 3 T cell receptor beta chains presented below share a single source sample, sequenced in a study of CD8 T cells in Susac syndrome. After extraction with the RNeasy kit, about 0.45 to 1 ug of the RNA was reverse transcribed using random hexamers. Via MiXCR, TCRdb re-called the immunoSEQ multiplex PCR reads, giving one row per CDR3 protein. In the table there are around 200,000 distinct CDR3 sequences, just under 95% of which are singletons. Source material: CD4+ T cells from PBMCs. These receptors were collected from a human donor with multiple sclerosis.

There are a few counts of this clonotype. CDR3 residues: CASSPTGASFHEQYF. CDR3 sequence (DNA): TGTGCCAGCAGCCCGACCGGGGCTTCGTTCCACGAGCAGTACTTC. The chain has TRBV7-2 and TRBJ2-7, with D perhaps TRBD1 or TRBD2 (5 bases each). This CDR3 spans 15 amino acids. Germline lookup yields CDR1 SGHTA and CDR2 FQGNSA. Between the trimmed V and J ends, which lost 5 bases and 5 bases, there was a span of 19 bases.

The chain combines TRBV29-1 with TRBJ1-1; 7 bases fit TRBD1. J was trimmed by 5 bases and V by 5 bases; bases with no gene match: 8. CDR3 length: 13 amino acids. From germline, CDR1 is SQVTM and CDR2 ANQGSEA. Here the CDR3 DNA reads TGCAGCGTTCTTGGACAGGCGAGGACTGAAGCTTTCTTT. It encodes CSVLGQARTEAFF.

The chain links TRBV30 to TRBJ1-2, with D possibly TRBD1 on 5 matching bases. This CDR3 is built from 13 residues. The V and J ends lost 3 bases and 6 bases respectively, with 14 bases between them. Germline values: CDR1 GTSNPN, CDR2 SVGIG (reference sequence). DNA of the CDR3: TGTGCCTGGAGGAGGGTTGCGGACAATGGCTACACCTTC. It translates to CAWRRVADNGYTF.